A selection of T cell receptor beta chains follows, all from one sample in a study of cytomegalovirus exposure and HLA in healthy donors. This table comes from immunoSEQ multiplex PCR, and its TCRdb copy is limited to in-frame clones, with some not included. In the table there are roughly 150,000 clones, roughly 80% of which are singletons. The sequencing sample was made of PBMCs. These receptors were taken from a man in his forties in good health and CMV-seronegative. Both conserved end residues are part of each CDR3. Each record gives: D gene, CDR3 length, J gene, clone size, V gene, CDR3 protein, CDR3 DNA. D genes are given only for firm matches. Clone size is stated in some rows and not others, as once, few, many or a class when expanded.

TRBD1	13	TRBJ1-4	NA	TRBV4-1	CASTGQGGNELFF	TGCGCCAGCACCGGACAGGGTGGGAACGAACTGTTTTTT
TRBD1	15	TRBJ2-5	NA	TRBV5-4	CASSSPRDREDAQYF	TGTGCCAGCAGCTCGCCCCGGGACAGAGAGGACGCCCAGTACTTC
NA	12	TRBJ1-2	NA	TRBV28	CASSPQGKGYTF	TGTGCCAGCAGTCCTCAGGGAAAAGGCTACACCTTC
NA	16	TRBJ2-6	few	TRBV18	CASSLQGASGANVLTF	TGTGCCAGCTCACTGCAAGGGGCCTCTGGGGCCAACGTCCTGACTTTC
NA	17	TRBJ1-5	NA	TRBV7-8	CASSLEGSFRANQPQHF	TGTGCCAGCAGCTTAGAGGGCAGTTTCAGGGCCAATCAGCCCCAGCATTTT
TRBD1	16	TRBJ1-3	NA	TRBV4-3	CASSQDDRVYGNTIYF	TGCGCCAGCAGCCAAGATGACAGGGTCTACGGAAACACCATATATTTT
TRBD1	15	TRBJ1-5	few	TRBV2	CASSDRGGDNQPQHF	TGTGCCAGCTCGGACAGGGGGGGGGACAATCAGCCCCAGCATTTT
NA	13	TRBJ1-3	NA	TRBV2	CASSTGYGNTIYF	TGTGCCAGCAGTACCGGTTACGGAAACACCATATATTTT
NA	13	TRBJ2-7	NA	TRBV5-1	CASSLDISYEQYF	TGCGCCAGCAGCTTAGACATATCCTACGAGCAGTACTTC
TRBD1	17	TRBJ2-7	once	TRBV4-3	CASSQESSRDRGHEQYF	TGCGCCAGCAGCCAAGAATCTAGCCGGGACAGGGGCCACGAGCAGTACTTC
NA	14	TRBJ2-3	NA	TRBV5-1	CASSPSGTGDTQYF	TGCGCCAGCAGCCCCAGCGGCACTGGAGATACGCAGTATTTT
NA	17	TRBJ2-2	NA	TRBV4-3	CASSQDGPGGVTGELFF	TGCGCCAGCAGCCAAGATGGGCCCGGGGGAGTTACCGGGGAGCTGTTTTTT
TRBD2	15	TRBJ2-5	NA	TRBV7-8	CASRSRGALQETQYF	TGTGCCAGCAGATCGCGGGGGGCCTTACAAGAGACCCAGTACTTC
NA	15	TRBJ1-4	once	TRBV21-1	CASSNRTGGCEKLFF	TGTGCCAGCAGCAACCGGACAGGGGGCTGTGAAAAACTGTTTTTT
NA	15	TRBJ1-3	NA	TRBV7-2	CASSLDGGSGNTIYF	TGTGCCAGCAGCTTAGATGGGGGGTCGGGGAACACCATATATTTT
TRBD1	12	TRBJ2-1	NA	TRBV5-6	CATGQGFSEQFF	TGTGCCACGGGACAGGGGTTTAGTGAGCAGTTCTTC
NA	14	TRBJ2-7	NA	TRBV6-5	CASSYLTGNYEQYF	TGTGCCAGCAGTTACCTAACAGGCAACTACGAGCAGTACTTC
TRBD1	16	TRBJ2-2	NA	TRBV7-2	CASSFVDRVNTGELFF	TGTGCCAGCAGCTTCGTTGACAGGGTTAACACCGGGGAGCTGTTTTTT
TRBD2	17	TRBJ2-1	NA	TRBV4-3	CASSQDWLAGDYNEQFF	TGCGCCAGCAGCCAAGATTGGCTAGCGGGAGACTACAATGAGCAGTTCTTC
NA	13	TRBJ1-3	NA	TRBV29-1	CSVDGDSGNTIYF	TGCAGCGTTGACGGAGACTCTGGAAACACCATATATTTT
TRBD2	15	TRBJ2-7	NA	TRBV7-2	CASSSSSGDTYEQYF	TGTGCCAGCAGCTCATCTAGCGGGGATACCTACGAGCAGTACTTC
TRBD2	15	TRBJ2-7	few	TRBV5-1	CASSLAPSGTYEQYF	TGCGCCAGCAGCTTGGCTCCTAGCGGGACCTACGAGCAGTACTTC
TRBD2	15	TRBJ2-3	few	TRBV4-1	CASRPTGLAADTQYF	TGCGCCAGCAGACCAACCGGACTAGCGGCAGATACGCAGTATTTT
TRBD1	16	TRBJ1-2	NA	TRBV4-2	CASSQEGQGVGYGYTF	TGTGCCAGCAGCCAAGAGGGGCAGGGGGTCGGCTATGGCTACACCTTC
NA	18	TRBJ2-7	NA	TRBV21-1	CASSIRMAGRDTLYEQYF	TGTGCCAGCAGCATTCGAATGGCAGGCCGGGACACCCTATACGAGCAGTACTTC
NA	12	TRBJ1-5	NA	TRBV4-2	CASSQADQPQHF	TGTGCCAGCAGCCAAGCTGATCAGCCCCAGCATTTT
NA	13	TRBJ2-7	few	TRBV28	CASSSPPVDEQYF	TGTGCCAGCAGTTCCCCCCCTGTCGACGAGCAGTACTTC
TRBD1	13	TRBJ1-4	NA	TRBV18	CASSTGQVEKLFF	TGTGCCAGCTCAACGGGACAGGTGGAAAAACTGTTTTTT
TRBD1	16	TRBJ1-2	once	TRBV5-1	CASSPGQGLSSGGYTF	TGCGCCAGCAGCCCGGGACAGGGTCTTAGCTCGGGGGGCTACACCTTC
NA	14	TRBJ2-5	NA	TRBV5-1	CASREARPQETQYF	TGCGCCAGCAGGGAGGCAAGGCCCCAAGAGACCCAGTACTTC
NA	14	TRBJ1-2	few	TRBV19	CASSWGSANYGYTF	TGTGCCAGTAGTTGGGGCAGCGCGAACTATGGCTACACCTTC
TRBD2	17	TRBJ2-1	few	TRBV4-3	CASSQDLGLAEYNEQFF	TGCGCCAGCAGCCAAGATCTAGGACTAGCGGAATACAATGAGCAGTTCTTC
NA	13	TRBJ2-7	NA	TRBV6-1	CASNPTGYGEQYF	TGTGCCAGCAACCCCACAGGGTACGGCGAGCAGTACTTC
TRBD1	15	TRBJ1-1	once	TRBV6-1	CASSEIQGSNTEAFF	TGTGCCAGCAGTGAAATACAGGGGTCGAACACTGAAGCTTTCTTT
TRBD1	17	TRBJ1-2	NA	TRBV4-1	CASSPSGNQGALDGYTF	TGCGCCAGCAGCCCTTCAGGAAATCAGGGGGCGCTTGATGGCTACACCTTC
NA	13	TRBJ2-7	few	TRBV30	CAWSDRLYYEQYF	TGTGCCTGGAGTGACAGGTTATACTACGAGCAGTACTTC
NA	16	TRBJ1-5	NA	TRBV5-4	CASSLSGQGGNQPQHF	TGTGCCAGCAGCTTGTCTGGGCAGGGCGGTAATCAGCCCCAGCATTTT
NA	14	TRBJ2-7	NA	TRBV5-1	CASSLRTDWGEQYF	TGCGCCAGCAGCTTGCGGACAGATTGGGGCGAGCAGTACTTC
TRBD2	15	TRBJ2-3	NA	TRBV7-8	CASSSPSGTGDTQYF	TGTGCCAGCAGCTCGCCTAGCGGGACGGGTGATACGCAGTATTTT
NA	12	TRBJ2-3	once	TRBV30	CALGQGADTQYF	TGTGCCTTAGGGCAGGGCGCAGATACGCAGTATTTT
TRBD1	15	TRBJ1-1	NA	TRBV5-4	CASSFKQGESTEAFF	TGTGCCAGCAGCTTTAAGCAGGGGGAGAGCACTGAAGCTTTCTTT
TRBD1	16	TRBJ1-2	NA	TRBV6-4	CASSDSGTEHVWGYTF	TGTGCCAGCAGTGACTCCGGGACAGAACACGTCTGGGGCTACACCTTC